These 13 T cell receptor beta chains were all obtained from the same sample, sequenced in a study of STAT3 mutations in large granular lymphocyte leukemia. Study-level points and caveats: At least one immunodominant TCR beta clonotype appeared in every T-cell large granular lymphocyte leukemia patient.

The assay was immunoSEQ multiplex PCR, and TCRdb's table has in-frame clones only and misses some. The data show 30,000 to 35,000 clones, roughly 80% seen once. Their antigens are not known. The sample taken for sequencing was peripheral blood mononuclear cells. Receptors originate from a woman aged 45-65 years with T-cell large granular lymphocyte leukemia. Some clones in this sample may be carry-over from other donors' samples.

The chain combines TRBV6-5 with TRBJ2-5; 9 bases align to TRBD1. The J segment lost 6 bases and the V segment lost 4 bases, leaving 3 bases of the junction unmatched. Germline CDR1 and CDR2: MNHEY and SVGAGI. This CDR3 has 13 residues. CDR3 sequence reads: CASSSGTGKTQYF. CDR3 in DNA: TGTGCCAGCAGTTCTGGGACAGGGAAGACCCAGTACTTC.

This clone has a single count. The V and J genes are TRBV25-1 and TRBJ1-1; the D is unclear. V was pared by 0 bases and J by 4 bases, with 12 bases between. This CDR3 spans 15 amino acids. Per the germline V gene, CDR1 is MGHDK and CDR2 is SYGVNS. CDR3 in amino acids: CASSEYSGRITEAFF. The DNA for the CDR3 is TGTGCCAGCAGTGAATATTCGGGAAGGATCACTGAAGCTTTCTTT.

This clone was recorded once. V and J are TRBV30 and TRBJ1-2; D is unresolved. From germline, CDR1 is GTSNPN and CDR2 SVGIG (reference sequence). This CDR3 spans 13 amino acids. The ends were cut back, 0 bases at V and 9 bases at J, with 14 bases in the middle. CDR3 sequence: CAWSVAAAGRYTF. Written as DNA, the CDR3 is TGTGCCTGGAGTGTAGCAGCGGCGGGTCGCTACACCTTC.

The chain couples TRBV5-1 to TRBJ2-3, with no clear D. The V gene's germline CDR1 is SGHRS and CDR2 YFSETQ. This CDR3 has 12 residues. The germline V and J ends were trimmed by 0 bases and 7 bases, with 6 bases remaining between them. DNA of the CDR3: TGCGCCAGCAGCTTGGACGGTTATACGCAGTATTTT. Translated, it gives CASSLDGYTQYF.

V usage is TRBV2 and J usage is TRBJ2-1; TRBD2 aligns across 9 bases. With 3 bases clipped from V and 8 bases from J, the junction kept 8 bases outside the gene matches. CDR3 size: 15 residues. Germline CDR1 is SNHLY and CDR2 is FYNNEI. The CDR3 DNA follows: TGTGCCAGCAGTGATTCGGCGGGAGGGCCACATGAGCAGTTCTTC. Amino acids: CASSDSAGGPHEQFF.

CDR3 DNA: TGTGCCAGCAGCTTGGCAGATACGCAGTATTTT. Its protein product is CASSLADTQYF. This sequence joins TRBV5-6 and TRBJ2-3, with D unclear. This CDR3 comprises 11 residues. Germline CDR1 SGHDT, CDR2 YYEEEE. Trimming removed 0 bases at V and 4 bases at J, with 0 bases between.

This clone was found a few times. This sequence joins TRBV25-1 and TRBJ2-5, with D tentatively TRBD2 (5 bases). The ends were cut back, 6 bases at V and 7 bases at J, with 18 bases in the middle. CDR1 is MGHDK, CDR2 SYGVNS, per germline. The CDR3 contains 14 residues. The CDR3 loop reads CASSGLPQAGTQYF. In nucleotides, the CDR3 is TGTGCCAGCAGCGGACTCCCTCAAGCCGGGACCCAGTACTTC.

CDR3 sequence (DNA): TGTGCCAGCAGACATCGCCAGGGGGCGGGTGGCTACACCTTC. It codes for CASRHRQGAGGYTF. V is TRBV6-5 and J is TRBJ1-2; 8 bases map to TRBD1. Germline loops: CDR1 MNHEY, CDR2 SVGAGI. The CDR3 runs 14 residues. V dropped 6 bases and J dropped 7; count of bases not matched to a gene: 10.

On this clone itself: An end of the junction does not agree with germline; a read error may underlie this. The chain is built from TRBV7-7 and TRBJ2-7, with D perhaps TRBD2 (6 bases). This CDR3 is built from 13 residues. Germline values: CDR1 SSHAT, CDR2 FNYEAQ (reference sequence). CDR3 nucleotides: TGTGCTAGCAGTCGGGGGTCCGCCTACGAGCAGTACTTC. It encodes CASSRGSAYEQYF.

This chain connects TRBV30 to TRBJ2-7; no firm D call. The CDR3 spans 11 residues. Trimming removed 2 bases at V and 2 bases at J, with 4 bases between. Germline V lookup: CDR1 GTSNPN, CDR2 SVGIG (reference sequence). The CDR3, as DNA: TGTGCCTGGAGTTCCACCTACGAGCAGTACTTC. This translates into CAWSSTYEQYF.

V is TRBV7-2 and J is TRBJ2-6; D uncertain. The germline V gene encodes CDR1 SGHTA and CDR2 FQGNSA. The ends were cut back, 1 base at V and 0 bases at J, with 4 bases in the middle. The CDR3 is made up of 15 amino acids. In DNA, the CDR3 is TGTGCCAGCAGCTTAGAAGCCTCTGGGGCCAACGTCCTGACTTTC. Protein sequence: CASSLEASGANVLTF.

This clone was seen more than once but under ten times. The V and J genes are TRBV9 and TRBJ2-7; possibly TRBD1 for D (6 bases). The CDR3 consists of 12 residues. The V gene's germline CDR1 is SGDLS and CDR2 YYNGEE. The V gene lost 4 bases and the J gene lost 3 bases, with 8 bases spanning the gap. The CDR3 DNA sequence: TGTGCCAGCAGCCCGACAGGCTACGAGCAGTACTTC. Protein product: CASSPTGYEQYF.

Only one count was recorded for this clone. The chain has TRBV10-3 and TRBJ2-7, with D unresolved. This CDR3 is 13 amino acids long. V was trimmed by 6 bases and J by 10 bases, leaving 19 bases between them. From germline, CDR1 is ENHRY and CDR2 SYGVKD. The chain's CDR3 is CAISRENGLRQYF. DNA of the CDR3: TGTGCCATCAGCCGCGAGAACGGGTTGCGTCAGTACTTC.